One and the same sample provided the 4 T cell receptor beta chains below, sequenced in a study of T cell clonality in common variable immunodeficiency. Assay: immunoSEQ multiplex PCR; the TCRdb copy retains only in-frame clones and omits some. The sample contains over 30,000 clones, none occurring once; around 3.3% lies in the top ten. The source material was peripheral blood mononuclear cells. The receptor source for this set is a person between 18 and 75 years old in good health.

This clone was recorded many times. The part of the CDR3 DNA that was read is TGCAGTGCTACAGGGCGGACTAGCGGGAGATCCTACGAG. It is translated as CSATGRTSGRSYE. The CDR3 as a whole reads CSATGRTSGRSYEQYF. The chain combines TRBV20-1 with TRBJ2-7, with 13 positions matching TRBD2. The CDR3 end lies 3 residues beyond the end of the read and is filled in from the germline J gene. Germline V gene sequence: CDR1 DFQATT, CDR2 SNEGSKA (reference sequence). The V segment lost 4 bases and the J segment 1 base; nucleotides outside the gene matches: 7. The CDR3 length is 16 residues.

This clone was seen many times. Read sequence stops 3 residues before the CDR3 end, and the germline J gene provides the missing end. J is TRBJ2-7 and V is TRBV7-9; possibly TRBD1 or TRBD2 for D (5 bases each). Germline assignment: CDR1 SEHNR and CDR2 FQNEAQ (reference sequence). The CDR3 covers 15 residues. V was trimmed by 5 bases and J by 6 bases, leaving 20 bases between them. CDR3 DNA (partial): TGTGCCAGCAGCACCGGGCAGGGAGTCGTTCTCGAG. Translating it yields CASSTGQGVVLE. From start to end, the CDR3 is CASSTGQGVVLEQYF.

Comments on this clone: The read ends 3 residues before the CDR3 terminus; that terminus is restored from the germline J gene. The chain has TRBV5-1 and TRBJ2-7, with TRBD1 identical over 9 bases. The CDR3 covers 13 residues. Losses at the gene ends were 4 bases for V and 3 bases for J; bases not matched to a gene: 2. In germline, CDR1 is SGHRS, CDR2 YFSETQ. The CDR3 region is CASSPDRGYEQYF. The covered CDR3 bases are TGCGCCAGCAGCCCGGACAGGGGCTACGAG.

This clone was seen ten or more times. The CDR3 is cut off 3 residues early in the read; its end comes from the germline J gene. The V and J genes are TRBV6-4 and TRBJ2-3; no clear D gene. The CDR3 covers 15 residues. V was shortened by 10 bases and J by 5 bases, with 22 bases between the two germline ends. Germline CDR1 MRHNA, CDR2 SNTAGT. Partial CDR3 DNA: TGTGCCAACCCCGTTCTAATTGGCGGAAAAGATACG. Amino acids: CANPVLIGGKDT. In full, the CDR3 reads CANPVLIGGKDTQYF.